The clone carrying this T cell receptor (beta chain) was seen only a few times. Antigen unknown. The CDR3 consists of 14 residues. The V end was cut by 6 bases, the J end by 4 bases, with 15 bases between. CDR1 SGHTA and CDR2 FQGNSA come from the germline V gene. Specified time point: patch test 1, 2 weeks after DPC sensitization. Described treatment: therapeutic diphenylcyclopropenone sensitization with weekly scalp DPC. Donors were 18 to 70-year-old alopecia patients suitable for DPC. The data are from a study of human T cells and chemical hapten exposure. Study outcomes and limitations: The donor cohort had alopecia, so its immune response may not match that of healthy people. Patch test scores rose with PT1 expanded TCR counts, a positive correlation.

TCRdb reprocessed the RACE reads with MiXCR, giving one entry per CDR3 protein. This sample has around 120,000 distinct CDR3 sequences, with roughly 13% found just once. The sequenced sample was whole blood, obtained in connection with sensitization to the hapten diphenylcyclopropenone (DPC). The receptor's source is a man younger than 35 with alopecia areata. Some clones in this sample may be carry-over from other donors' samples. The chain is built from TRBV7-2 and TRBJ1-2; D unclear. This chain's CDR3 is CASSYYREVYGYTF. In DNA form, the CDR3 reads TGTGCCAGCAGTTACTACAGAGAAGTCTATGGCTACACCTTC.